The present TCR beta chain was sequenced within a study of cytomegalovirus exposure and HLA in healthy donors (dated 2017 in TCRdb). For the wider study: In an earlier analysis of approximately 640 of the donors, 276 Gb of sequence data and 95 million to 130 million unique TCR beta sequences from roughly 190 million T cells were reported. Along with the approximately 700-subject first cohort, a separate validation cohort of some 130 different subjects was used. The study profiled the T cell repertoires of under 700 subjects by immunosequencing and related them to cytomegalovirus serostatus. The study aimed to test whether signatures of past pathogen exposure could be identified by cataloging public T cell receptors. Donor age, sex, ethnicity and CMV serostatus were collected together with the repertoire data. Among about 390 genotyped donors of the cohort, an average of approximately 240,000 unique TCR beta nucleotide sequences were sequenced per donor, around a sixth of them non-productive. The later analysis used no new phenotypic data to find candidate immune exposures, relying instead on TCR beta sequences and their occurrence across donors. Approximately 330 gigabases of sequencing data and around 88 million unique TCR sequences made up an early release that covered nearly 650 HLA-typed donors. All discovery cohort repertoires had been generated on a single sequencing platform. Both class I and class II loci were covered by HLA typing, at four-digit resolution. Typing coverage differed by locus: A, B, C, DRB1 and DQB1 were typed in about 620-640 donors, DQA1 in 522, DPA1 in 600 to 610, and DPB1 in roughly 450. Roughly five DR-DQ haplotypes were handled as single units for association and clustering because linkage in the cohort was strong. To predict cytomegalovirus infection status, the study brought together high-throughput TCR immunosequencing, statistical association of individual TCRs with disease status, and machine learning. In an earlier analysis of roughly 600 of the donors, high-throughput TCR beta sequencing was used to judge whether each TCR beta V gene segment behaved as functional or pseudogenic. Genome-wide SNP genotypes for about 55% of the roughly 670 donors were used in a later genetic analysis, which treated that subset as a discovery cohort. Among the roughly 390 genotyped donors, around 79% belonged to the genetic ancestry cluster associated with self-reported Caucasian donors. In a later analysis, previously published TCR beta repertoires from more than 500 donors were re-analyzed and high-resolution HLA genotyping was added so that TCR occurrence patterns could be studied.

The CDR3 measures 14 amino acids from cysteine to phenylalanine. Here the CDR3 DNA is all that survives: 42 bases in frame from base 1. The trim is 6 bases for V and 1 base for J, with a gap of 13 bases between the germline ends. Via the germline V gene, CDR1 is SGHTA and CDR2 FQGNSA. A few counts support this clone. No cognate antigen has been identified for it. No clone much larger than this one lies a single base away; base qualities are absent. Library preparation employed the immunoSEQ multiplex PCR assay. The multiplex PCR relied on a mix of 60 forward primers for TCR Vbeta segments and 13 reverse primers for TCR Jbeta segments. The CDR3 region of rearranged TCR beta genes was amplified from genomic DNA with a multiplex PCR assay. On the Illumina HiSeq System, the amplified TCR beta libraries were sequenced as 87-base-pair reads. Concerning the study's data processing: In a later analysis, tens of millions of unique TCR beta chains were counted across the 666 repertoires, and roughly 11 million of these chains were shared by at least two donors. To remove PCR and sequencing errors, raw reads were error-corrected and collapsed into unique sequences using a nearest-neighbor algorithm that merged closely related sequences. Alignment of CDR3 sequences to IMGT reference sequences was used to assign V, D and J gene segments. For a sequence to be retained, at least a six-nucleotide match to both a V gene segment and a J gene segment was required. Rearrangements were called productive when the CDR3 lacked stop codons and stayed in frame with V and J; all others were non-productive. Following IMGT convention, CDR3 was defined as the stretch from the second conserved V-encoded cysteine up to the conserved J-encoded phenylalanine. In an earlier analysis of around 570 of the donors, sequences lacking an unambiguous match to a single V gene segment were excluded. In an earlier analysis of 587 of the donors, a V segment was called functional when productive rearrangements were above 56.7%, and segregating when the standard deviation between donors exceeded 5%. A statistical classification framework was built to diagnose cytomegalovirus status from the catalog of TCR beta chain sequences. V and J gene assignment, in a later analysis, came from comparing TCR nucleotide sequences with IMGT/GENE-DB human TR gene sequences. A later analysis assigned CDR3 sequences and most-parsimonious VDJ recombination scenarios with the TCRdist pipeline. In a later analysis, every TCR beta chain was defined by the combination of its CDR3 amino acid sequence and its V-gene family, and reads without a unique V-gene family were dropped. To address suspected cross-contamination and a sequencing artifact, a later analysis removed approximately 600 highly shared, low-generation-probability nucleotide sequences. For each public chain, a later analysis derived a clonal expansion index from normalized ranks of inferred template counts within each repertoire. Generation probabilities in a later analysis came from a VDJ recombination model fitted to out-of-frame rearrangements, and those results were checked against IGoR. In a later analysis, hypergeometric tests were used to score TCR-TCR, TCR-HLA and TCR-CMV co-occurrence, with a repertoire-size bias correction applied to TCR pairs. To estimate false discovery rates, a later analysis permuted the HLA or CMV assignments 20 times. In a later analysis, co-occurring TCRs were grouped using DBSCAN, with TCRdist sequence similarity added in when clustering inside HLA-allele-positive subsets. For co-occurrence clustering, repertoires with fewer than 30,000 or more than 120,000 public chains were excluded, along with 4 to 6 repertoires with anomalous nucleotide sharing. What TCRdb holds here is the immuneACCESS table cut down to in-frame rearrangements. Part of the clones is not present; checked against another copy, under half of the missing clones reflect an unresolved V gene, and the others are unexplained. For V, J and clone size, that table is used; D and trimming come from the DNA. The sample yields under 250,000 clones; about 72% were counted once. The ten top clones hold around 4% of the sample.

What the work shows at the level of the full study, not this receptor alone: The classifier was reported to diagnose cytomegalovirus status with high specificity and sensitivity in both the original cohort and the validation cohort. While some public TCRs were present in many individuals, most TCR sequences turned up only very rarely across donors. In an earlier analysis of a few hundred of the donors, most TCR beta V segments were observed in productive rearrangements about 87% or about 30% of the time, broadly matching IMGT annotations. A further reported finding was that TCR beta sequences accurately predicted the HLA-A and HLA-B alleles for most subjects in the first cohort. Because counts were too low, seventeen rarely observed V segments, including chromosome 9 orphons, were left out of the earlier analysis of 500 to 750 of the donors. Roughly uniform sequencing depth across donors was assumed in presence/absence analyses, although this assumption may not hold. Linkage disequilibrium might explain the correlated functional status among segregating V segments, but an unknown experimental factor could not be ruled out. In a later analysis, most CMV-associated TCR beta chains were found to appear HLA-restricted, with HLA associations seemingly driven largely by CMV exposure. In a later analysis, the rate of TCR association differed among HLA loci, with DRB1 alleles having the most associated TCRs and HLA-C alleles having the fewest. In a later genetic analysis, fewer N-insertions in productive TCRs were reported among donors in an Asian-associated ancestry cluster than the roughly 700-donor mean. A cluster of highly shared sequence variants was judged likely to be a technical artifact of the sequencing pipeline. At a false discovery rate of 0.05, a later analysis linked about 17,000 TCR beta sequences to specific HLA alleles. Because some donors lacked HLA typing at each locus, the association tests relied only on the typed subset. A total of roughly 160 TCR beta chains were listed by the study as associated with cytomegalovirus. The authors suggested that the approach could potentially be extended to other disease states and immunological phenotypes. CMV serostatus was the only immune exposure information available for the cohort. In a later analysis, HLA-associated TCR beta chains showed more clonal expansion and lower generation probabilities than non-associated chains that were equally common. A later genetic analysis associated a missense DCLRE1C variant with V-gene and J-gene trimming of TCR beta chains, and an independent cohort replicated the association. The cohort was sequenced for TCR beta chains only, and without alpha or paired-chain data the features that could be detected were limited. In vitro tests confirmed that a few of the cytomegalovirus-associated TCR beta chains recognize cytomegalovirus antigens. When HLA alleles, especially DR and DQ, strongly co-occurred, TCR associations were difficult to assign to individual alleles. In a later analysis, several top co-occurrence clusters were reported to appear linked to parvovirus B19, influenza, CMV and Epstein-Barr virus. Because the 87-base-pair reads could not distinguish some IMGT-functional V segments, including TRBV6-2 and TRBV6-3, those segments were excluded.

The cohort was made up of roughly 670 healthy bone marrow donors. At the time of sampling, all cohort members were nominally healthy, though unrecorded immune exposures were likely present. The donor tested CMV seronegative, placing the donor among the 350 to 400 seronegative members of the cohort. Every donor gave a peripheral blood sample, and the peripheral blood mononuclear cells from that sample were used for TCR beta sequencing. The Qiagen DNeasy Blood Extraction Kit was used to extract genomic DNA from the blood cell samples. The sequence links TRBV7-2 to TRBJ2-7; the D segment cannot be called with confidence. The TCR originated in a male donor in good health and CMV-seronegative. The specimen was PBMCs. For the CDR3, the sequence is CASRPSSASYEQYF. The DNA sequence is given as TGTGCCAGCAGGCCCTCCAGCGCATCCTACGAGCAGTACTTC. The full variable domain, completed from the reference TRBV7-2 and TRBJ2-7 proteins outside the CDR3, reads GAGVSQSPSNKVTEKGKDVELRCDPISGHTALYWYRQSLGQGLEFLIYFQGNSAPDKSGLPSDRFSAERTGGSVSTLTIQRTQQEDSAVYLCASRPSSASYEQYFGPGTRLTVT.